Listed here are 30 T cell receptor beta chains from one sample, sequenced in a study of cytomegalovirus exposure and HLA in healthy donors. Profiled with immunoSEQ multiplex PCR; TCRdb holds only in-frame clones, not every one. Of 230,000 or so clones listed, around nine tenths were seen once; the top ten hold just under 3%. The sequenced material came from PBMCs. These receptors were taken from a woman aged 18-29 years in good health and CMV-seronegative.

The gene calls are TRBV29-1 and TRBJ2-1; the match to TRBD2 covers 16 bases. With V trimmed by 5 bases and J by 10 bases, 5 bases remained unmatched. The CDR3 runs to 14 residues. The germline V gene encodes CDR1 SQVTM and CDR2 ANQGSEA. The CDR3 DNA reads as TGCAGCGTTTTGGGACTAGCGGGAGGGGAAGAGCAGTTCTTC. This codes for CSVLGLAGGEEQFF.

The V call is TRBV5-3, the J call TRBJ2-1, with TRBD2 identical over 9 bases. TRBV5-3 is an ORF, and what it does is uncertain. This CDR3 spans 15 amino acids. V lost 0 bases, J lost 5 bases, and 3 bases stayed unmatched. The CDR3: CARSLDASGDNEQFF. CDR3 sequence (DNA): TGTGCCAGAAGCTTGGACGCTAGCGGGGACAATGAGCAGTTCTTC.

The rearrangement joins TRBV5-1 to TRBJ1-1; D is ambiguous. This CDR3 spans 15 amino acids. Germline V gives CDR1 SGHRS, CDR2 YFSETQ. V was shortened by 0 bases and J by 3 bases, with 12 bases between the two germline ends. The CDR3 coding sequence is TGCGCCAGCAGCTTGGGAGGAGATGGGTACACTGAAGCTTTCTTT. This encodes CASSLGGDGYTEAFF.

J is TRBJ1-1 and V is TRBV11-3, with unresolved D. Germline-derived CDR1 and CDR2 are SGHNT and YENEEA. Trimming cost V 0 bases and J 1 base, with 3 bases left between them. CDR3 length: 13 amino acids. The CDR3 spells CASSLDSNTEAFF. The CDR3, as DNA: TGTGCCAGCAGCTTAGACTCGAACACTGAAGCTTTCTTT.

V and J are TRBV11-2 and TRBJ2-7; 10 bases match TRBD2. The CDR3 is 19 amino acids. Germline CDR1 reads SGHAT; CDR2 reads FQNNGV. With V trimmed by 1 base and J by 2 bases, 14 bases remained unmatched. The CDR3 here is CASSLVKTSGFSRAYEQYF. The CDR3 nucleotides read TGTGCCAGCAGCTTAGTTAAGACTAGCGGGTTTAGCCGGGCCTACGAGCAGTACTTC.

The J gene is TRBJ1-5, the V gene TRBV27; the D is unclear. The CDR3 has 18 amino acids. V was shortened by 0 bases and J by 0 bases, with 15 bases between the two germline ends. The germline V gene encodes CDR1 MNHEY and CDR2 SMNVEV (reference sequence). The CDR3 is CASSLSVQVLYSNQPQHF. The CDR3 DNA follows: TGTGCCAGCAGTTTATCAGTTCAGGTTCTGTATAGCAATCAGCCCCAGCATTTT.

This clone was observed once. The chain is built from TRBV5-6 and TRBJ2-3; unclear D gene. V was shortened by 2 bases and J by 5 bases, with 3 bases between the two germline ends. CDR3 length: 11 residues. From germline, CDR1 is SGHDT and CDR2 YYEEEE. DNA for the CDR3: TGTGCCAGCAGCTTTCAAGATACGCAGTATTTT. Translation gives CASSFQDTQYF.

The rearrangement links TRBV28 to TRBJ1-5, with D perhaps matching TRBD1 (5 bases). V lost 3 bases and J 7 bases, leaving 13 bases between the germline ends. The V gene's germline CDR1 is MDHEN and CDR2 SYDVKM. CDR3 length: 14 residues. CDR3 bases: TGTGCCAGCAGTTTCAGGGCAGGTAGCCAGCCCCAGCATTTT. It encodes CASSFRAGSQPQHF.

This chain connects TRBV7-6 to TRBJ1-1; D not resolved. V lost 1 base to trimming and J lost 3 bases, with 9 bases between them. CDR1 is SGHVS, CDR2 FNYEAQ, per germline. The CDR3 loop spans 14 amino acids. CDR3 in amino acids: CASSLEFRDTEAFF. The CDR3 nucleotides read TGTGCCAGCAGCTTAGAGTTTCGGGACACTGAAGCTTTCTTT.

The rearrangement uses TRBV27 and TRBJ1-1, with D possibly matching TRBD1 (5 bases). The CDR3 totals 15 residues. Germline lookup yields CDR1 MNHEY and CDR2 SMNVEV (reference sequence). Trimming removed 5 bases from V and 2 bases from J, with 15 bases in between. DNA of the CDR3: TGTGCCAGCAGTCCGTCCCGACAGATCAACACTGAAGCTTTCTTT. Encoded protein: CASSPSRQINTEAFF.

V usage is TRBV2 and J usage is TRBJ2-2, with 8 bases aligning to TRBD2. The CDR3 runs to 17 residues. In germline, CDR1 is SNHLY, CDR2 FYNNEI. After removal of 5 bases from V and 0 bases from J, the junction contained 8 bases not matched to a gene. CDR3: CASSKELAATNTGELFF. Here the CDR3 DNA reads TGTGCCAGCAGTAAAGAACTAGCGGCCACGAACACCGGGGAGCTGTTTTTT.

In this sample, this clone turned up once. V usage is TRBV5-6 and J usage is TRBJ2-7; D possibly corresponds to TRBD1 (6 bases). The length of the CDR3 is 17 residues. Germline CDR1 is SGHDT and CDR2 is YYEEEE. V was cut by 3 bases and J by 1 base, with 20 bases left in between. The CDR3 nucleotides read TGTGCCAGCAGCTCCGACAGGACCGCATTCAAATCCTACGAGCAGTACTTC. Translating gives CASSSDRTAFKSYEQYF.

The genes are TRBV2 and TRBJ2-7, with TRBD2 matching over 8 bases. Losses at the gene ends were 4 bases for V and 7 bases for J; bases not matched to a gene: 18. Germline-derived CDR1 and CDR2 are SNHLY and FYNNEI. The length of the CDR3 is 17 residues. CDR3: CASSVTASGGGGWEQYF. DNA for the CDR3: TGTGCCAGCAGTGTCACCGCTTCGGGGGGGGGTGGTTGGGAGCAGTACTTC.

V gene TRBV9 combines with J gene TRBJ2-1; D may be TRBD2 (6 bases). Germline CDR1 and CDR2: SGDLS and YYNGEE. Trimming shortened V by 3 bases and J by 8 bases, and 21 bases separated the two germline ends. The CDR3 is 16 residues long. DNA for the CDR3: TGTGCCAGCAGCGGTGGGGGGAGTGGGCCTAGGGATGAGCAGTTCTTC. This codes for CASSGGGSGPRDEQFF.

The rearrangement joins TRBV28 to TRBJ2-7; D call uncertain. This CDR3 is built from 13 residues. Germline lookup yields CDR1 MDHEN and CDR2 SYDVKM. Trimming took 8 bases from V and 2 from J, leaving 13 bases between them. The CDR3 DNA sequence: TGTGCCAGCCTCGAATCCGGTGCCTACGAGCAGTACTTC. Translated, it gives CASLESGAYEQYF.

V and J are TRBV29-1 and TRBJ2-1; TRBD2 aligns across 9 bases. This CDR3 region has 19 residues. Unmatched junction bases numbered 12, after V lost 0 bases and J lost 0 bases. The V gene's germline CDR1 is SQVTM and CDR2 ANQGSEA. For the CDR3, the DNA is TGCAGCGTTGAAGACTTGCGGCGGGAGGGCCAGTTCTCCTACAATGAGCAGTTCTTC. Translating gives CSVEDLRREGQFSYNEQFF.

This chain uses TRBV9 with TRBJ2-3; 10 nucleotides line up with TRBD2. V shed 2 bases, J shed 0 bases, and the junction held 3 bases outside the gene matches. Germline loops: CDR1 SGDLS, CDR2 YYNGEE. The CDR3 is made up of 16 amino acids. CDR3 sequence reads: CASSVQTSGSTDTQYF. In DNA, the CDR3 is TGTGCCAGCAGCGTCCAGACTAGCGGGAGCACAGATACGCAGTATTTT. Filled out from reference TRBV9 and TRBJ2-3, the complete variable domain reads DSGVTQTPKHLITATGQRVTLRCSPRSGDLSVYWYQQSLDQGLQFLIQYYNGEERAKGNILERFSAQQFPDLHSELNLSSLELGDSALYFCASSVQTSGSTDTQYFGPGTRLTVL.

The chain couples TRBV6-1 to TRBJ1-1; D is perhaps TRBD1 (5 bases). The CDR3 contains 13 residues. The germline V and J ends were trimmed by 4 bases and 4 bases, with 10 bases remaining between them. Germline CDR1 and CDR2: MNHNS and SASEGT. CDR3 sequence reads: CASSGRGFTEAFF. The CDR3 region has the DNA TGTGCCAGCAGTGGACGGGGGTTCACTGAAGCTTTCTTT.

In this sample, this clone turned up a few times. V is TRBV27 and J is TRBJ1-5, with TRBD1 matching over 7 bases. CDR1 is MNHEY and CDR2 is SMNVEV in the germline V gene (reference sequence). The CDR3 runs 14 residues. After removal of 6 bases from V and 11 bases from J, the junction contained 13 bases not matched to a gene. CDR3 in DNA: TGTGCCAGCAGGGATAACAGGGGCCTAGGAACCCAGCATTTT. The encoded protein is CASRDNRGLGTQHF.

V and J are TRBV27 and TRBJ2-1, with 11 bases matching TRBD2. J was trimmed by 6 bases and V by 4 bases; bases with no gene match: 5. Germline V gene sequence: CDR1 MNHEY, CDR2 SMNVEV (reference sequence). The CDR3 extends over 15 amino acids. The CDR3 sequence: CASSYGTSGSNEQFF. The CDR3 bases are TGTGCCAGCAGTTACGGGACTAGCGGTAGCAATGAGCAGTTCTTC.

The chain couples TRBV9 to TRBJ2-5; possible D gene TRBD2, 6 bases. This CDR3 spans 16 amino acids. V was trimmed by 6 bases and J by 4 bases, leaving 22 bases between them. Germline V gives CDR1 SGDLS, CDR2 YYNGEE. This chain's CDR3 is CASTRGGAMRGETQYF. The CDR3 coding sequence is TGTGCCAGCACCAGAGGCGGGGCCATGAGGGGAGAGACCCAGTACTTC.

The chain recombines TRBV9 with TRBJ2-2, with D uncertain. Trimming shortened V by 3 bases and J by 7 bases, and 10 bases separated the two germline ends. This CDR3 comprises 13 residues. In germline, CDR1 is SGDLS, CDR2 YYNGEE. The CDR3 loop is CASSALTSGELFF. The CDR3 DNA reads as TGTGCCAGCAGCGCCCTTACGAGCGGGGAGCTGTTTTTT.

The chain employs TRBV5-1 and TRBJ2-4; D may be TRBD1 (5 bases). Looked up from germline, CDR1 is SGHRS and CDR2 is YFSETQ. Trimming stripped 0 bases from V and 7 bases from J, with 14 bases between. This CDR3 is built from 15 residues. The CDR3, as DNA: TGCGCCAGCAGCTTGGAGGCCAGGGCTGGGAACATTCAGTACTTC. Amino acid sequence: CASSLEARAGNIQYF. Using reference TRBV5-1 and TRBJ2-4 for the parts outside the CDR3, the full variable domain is KAGVTQTPRYLIKTRGQQVTLSCSPISGHRSVSWYQQTPGQGLQFLFEYFSETQRNKGNFPGRFSGRQFSNSRSEMNVSTLELGDSALYLCASSLEARAGNIQYFGAGTRLSVL.

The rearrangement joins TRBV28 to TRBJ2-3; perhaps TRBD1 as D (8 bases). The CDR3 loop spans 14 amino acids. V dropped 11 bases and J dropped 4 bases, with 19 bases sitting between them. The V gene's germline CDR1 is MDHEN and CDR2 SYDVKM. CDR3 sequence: CAVKRTGRADTQYF. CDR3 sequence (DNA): TGTGCCGTCAAGCGGACAGGGAGGGCAGATACGCAGTATTTT. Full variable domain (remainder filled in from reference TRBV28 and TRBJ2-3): DVKVTQSSRYLVKRTGEKVFLECVQDMDHENMFWYRQDPGLGLRLIYFSYDVKMKEKGDIPEGYSVSREKKERFSLILESASTNQTSMYLCAVKRTGRADTQYFGPGTRLTVL.

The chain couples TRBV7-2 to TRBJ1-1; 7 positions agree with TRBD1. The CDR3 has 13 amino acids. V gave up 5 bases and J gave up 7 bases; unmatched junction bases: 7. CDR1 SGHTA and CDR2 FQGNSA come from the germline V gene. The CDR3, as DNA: TGTGCCAGCAGCCCCTGGCAGGGGGATGAAGCTTTCTTT. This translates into CASSPWQGDEAFF.

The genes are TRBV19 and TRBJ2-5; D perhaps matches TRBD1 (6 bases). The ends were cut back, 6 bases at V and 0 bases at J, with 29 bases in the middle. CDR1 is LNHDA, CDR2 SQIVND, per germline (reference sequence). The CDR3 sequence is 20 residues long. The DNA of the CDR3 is TGTGCCAGTAGGTGCGCAGGACAGAAGACAACATATTGGTACCAAGAGACCCAGTACTTC. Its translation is CASRCAGQKTTYWYQETQYF.

The CDR3 bases are TGCGCCAGCAGCGCGGACAGACGAGAGCAGTACTTC. Its protein product is CASSADRREQYF. The genes are TRBV5-1 and TRBJ2-4; TRBD1 is a possible D gene (6 bases). The germline V and J ends were trimmed by 4 bases and 13 bases, with 15 bases remaining between them. There are 12 residues in the CDR3. CDR1 and CDR2 (germline): SGHRS, YFSETQ.

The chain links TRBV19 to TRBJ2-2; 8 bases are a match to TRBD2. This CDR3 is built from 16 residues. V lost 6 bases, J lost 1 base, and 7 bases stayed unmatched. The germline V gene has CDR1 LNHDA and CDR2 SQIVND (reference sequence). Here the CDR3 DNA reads TGTGCCAGTAGCGGGGGACTAGTACGGAACACCGGGGAGCTGTTTTTT. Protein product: CASSGGLVRNTGELFF. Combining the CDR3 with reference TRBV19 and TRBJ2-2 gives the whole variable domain DGGITQSPKYLFRKEGQNVTLSCEQNLNHDAMYWYRQDPGQGLRLIYYSQIVNDFQKGDIAEGYSVSREKKESFPLTVTSAQKNPTAFYLCASSGGLVRNTGELFFGEGSRLTVL.

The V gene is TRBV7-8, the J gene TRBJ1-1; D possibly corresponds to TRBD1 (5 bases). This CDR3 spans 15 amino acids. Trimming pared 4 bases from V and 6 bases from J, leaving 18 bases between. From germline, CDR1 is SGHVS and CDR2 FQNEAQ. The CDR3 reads CASSSSGIRASEAFF. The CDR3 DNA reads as TGTGCCAGCAGCTCCTCAGGGATCCGTGCATCTGAAGCTTTCTTT.

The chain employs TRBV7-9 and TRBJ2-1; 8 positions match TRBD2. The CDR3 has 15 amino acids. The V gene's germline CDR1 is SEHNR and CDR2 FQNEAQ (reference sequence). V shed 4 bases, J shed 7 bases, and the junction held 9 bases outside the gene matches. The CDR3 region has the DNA TGTGCCAGCAGCTCGGGGGGGACTGTGAAAAATGAGCAGTTCTTC. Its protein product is CASSSGGTVKNEQFF.